What follows are 17 T cell receptor beta chains derived from one specimen sequenced in a study of cytomegalovirus exposure and HLA in healthy donors. The PCR made use of 60 Vbeta and 13 Jbeta primers. The table came from immunoSEQ multiplex PCR; TCRdb's copy has only in-frame clones and leaves some out. The table lists 150,000 to 200,000 clones, around 80% of them singletons. The sequenced sample consisted of PBMCs. These receptor sequences come from a man aged 40-50 years in good health and CMV-seronegative.

The V and J genes are TRBV7-8 and TRBJ1-2; TRBD1 might be the D (5 bases). Germline values: CDR1 SGHVS, CDR2 FQNEAQ. The CDR3 sequence is 14 residues long. The V and J ends lost 0 bases and 4 bases respectively, with 9 bases between them. The CDR3 DNA is TGTGCCAGCAGCTTAGCTGGGGCCCTCTATGGCTACACCTTC. It is translated as CASSLAGALYGYTF.

The chain has TRBV18 and TRBJ1-3; 9 bases map to TRBD1. CDR3 size: 16 residues. V lost 3 bases, J lost 2 bases, and 5 bases stayed unmatched. Per the germline V gene, CDR1 is KGHSH and CDR2 is LQKENI. CDR3 protein: CASSPSRDRAGNTIYF. CDR3 nucleotide sequence: TGTGCCAGCTCACCGTCCCGGGACAGGGCTGGAAACACCATATATTTT.

The rearrangement links TRBV4-3 to TRBJ2-4; the D gene is possibly TRBD1 (6 bases). Germline-derived CDR1 and CDR2 are LGHNA and YSLEER. V was cut by 0 bases and J by 0 bases, with 9 bases left in between. There are 16 residues in the CDR3. CDR3 sequence reads: CASSQDRGIAKNIQYF. CDR3 DNA sequence: TGCGCCAGCAGCCAAGATAGGGGGATAGCCAAAAACATTCAGTACTTC.

This sequence joins TRBV5-4 and TRBJ1-4; TRBD1 aligns across 9 bases. The V and J ends lost 3 bases and 6 bases, in that order; junction bases with no gene match: 6. In germline, CDR1 is SGHNT, CDR2 YYREEE (reference sequence). This CDR3 is 15 amino acids long. In DNA form, the CDR3 reads TGTGCCAGCAGCTCACAACAGGGGGCGGATGAAAAACTGTTTTTT. Encoded protein: CASSSQQGADEKLFF.

This clone appeared a few times. In DNA form, the CDR3 reads TGCAGCGTTGATAAGGGGGTAATCACTGAAGCTTTCTTT. Amino acid sequence: CSVDKGVITEAFF. The chain has TRBV29-1 and TRBJ1-1, with D possibly matching TRBD1 (6 bases). The ends were cut back, 3 bases at V and 4 bases at J, with 12 bases in the middle. CDR1 and CDR2 from the germline V gene are SQVTM and ANQGSEA. This CDR3 has 13 residues.

This clone was observed a single time. This chain joins TRBV6-1 and TRBJ2-2; 9 bases map to TRBD1. Trimming removed 4 bases from V and 7 bases from J; junction bases left unmatched: 10. Germline lookup yields CDR1 MNHNS and CDR2 SASEGT. CDR3 size: 16 residues. The DNA for the CDR3 is TGTGCCAGCAGTGGGGGGACAGGGACTCCGAGCGGGGAGCTGTTTTTT. The encoded protein is CASSGGTGTPSGELFF.

The gene calls are TRBV5-1 and TRBJ1-2, with D possibly matching TRBD1 (6 bases). Deletions cut 4 bases from V and 8 bases from J, with 18 bases between. The germline gives CDR1 SGHRS, CDR2 YFSETQ. CDR3 length: 14 amino acids. CDR3 sequence (DNA): TGCGCCAGCAGCCCAGGGGCCCAGGGCTACGGCTACACCTTC. Translation: CASSPGAQGYGYTF.

Remarks on this clone: Other DNA sequences in this sample translate to the same CDR3. The chain combines TRBV6-6 with TRBJ2-7, with TRBD2 matching 10 bases. Germline-derived CDR1 and CDR2 are MNHNY and SVGAGI (reference sequence). There are 13 residues in the CDR3. Trimming cost V 5 bases and J 3 bases; bases outside gene matches: 1. The CDR3 region is CASSRLAGYEQYF. The DNA of the CDR3 is TGTGCCAGCAGTCGACTAGCGGGCTACGAGCAGTACTTC.

The gene calls are TRBV7-6 and TRBJ2-4; 11 bases agree with TRBD2. The V gene's germline CDR1 is SGHVS and CDR2 FNYEAQ. V lost 5 bases and J lost 3; bases outside the gene matches: 15. The CDR3 sequence is 19 residues long. CDR3 bases: TGTGCCAGCAGCCGTACTCAAGGGACTAGCGGACCCCTCAAAAACATTCAGTACTTC. This sequence encodes CASSRTQGTSGPLKNIQYF.

This chain connects TRBV27 to TRBJ2-7; no firm D call. Germline V lookup: CDR1 MNHEY, CDR2 SMNVEV (reference sequence). Trimming stripped 5 bases from V and 3 bases from J, with 8 bases between. There are 12 residues in the CDR3. The CDR3 DNA sequence: TGTGCCAGCAGTCCCCCCCTCTACGAGCAGTACTTC. Amino acid sequence: CASSPPLYEQYF.

The chain has TRBV7-2 and TRBJ1-2, with 9 nucleotides matching TRBD1. V shed 6 bases, J shed 5 bases, and the junction held 7 bases outside the gene matches. Per the germline V gene, CDR1 is SGHTA and CDR2 is FQGNSA. The CDR3 runs to 14 residues. The CDR3 nucleotides read TGTGCCAGCAGGACAACCGGGACAGGGTATGGCTACACCTTC. It codes for CASRTTGTGYGYTF.

The V gene is TRBV29-1, the J gene TRBJ2-5, with D perhaps TRBD1 (6 bases). The J call may be incorrect, as the DNA end agrees better with TRBJ2-7. Germline loops: CDR1 SQVTM, CDR2 ANQGSEA. The CDR3 has 12 residues. The CDR3 nucleotides are TGCAGCGTTGAGCAGGGGTCCTACGAGCAGTACTTC. It yields the protein CSVEQGSYEQYF.

The gene calls are TRBV4-3 and TRBJ1-5; D not certain. Trimming stripped 0 bases from V and 7 bases from J, with 10 bases between. Per the germline V gene, CDR1 is LGHNA and CDR2 is YSLEER. This CDR3 region has 14 residues. The CDR3 is CASSQDLTGQPQHF. The CDR3 DNA reads as TGCGCCAGCAGCCAAGATCTTACGGGGCAGCCCCAGCATTTT.

The chain joins TRBV5-6 to TRBJ1-2; D ambiguous. From germline, CDR1 is SGHDT and CDR2 YYEEEE. The CDR3 extends over 15 amino acids. V was clipped by 4 bases and J by 3 bases, with 16 bases between them. The CDR3 DNA reads TGTGCCAGCAGCCCGCCCCGGGAAAAGCACTATGGCTACACCTTC. This gives the protein CASSPPREKHYGYTF. Filled out from reference TRBV5-6 and TRBJ1-2, the complete variable domain reads DAGVTQSPTHLIKTRGQQVTLRCSPKSGHDTVSWYQQALGQGPQFIFQYYEEEERQRGNFPDRFSGHQFPNYSSELNVNALLLGDSALYLCASSPPREKHYGYTFGSGTRLTVV.

The V and J genes are TRBV30 and TRBJ2-6, with a possible D match to TRBD2 (5 bases). The CDR3 is made up of 16 amino acids. The germline CDR1 and CDR2 sequences are GTSNPN and SVGIG (reference sequence). V was shortened by 0 bases and J by 2 bases, with 11 bases between the two germline ends. In DNA, the CDR3 is TGTGCCTGGAGTGTACAGAGGGTGCCTGGGGCCAACGTCCTGACTTTC. Residues: CAWSVQRVPGANVLTF.

CDR3 region: CASRLVPADTGELFF. CDR3 DNA: TGCGCCAGCAGGCTCGTTCCAGCGGACACCGGGGAGCTGTTTTTT. The chain has TRBV5-1 and TRBJ2-2; tentative D call: TRBD2 (5 bases). V gave up 5 bases and J gave up 3 bases, with 14 bases separating them. Looked up from germline, CDR1 is SGHRS and CDR2 is YFSETQ. The CDR3 spans 15 residues.

The chain employs TRBV6-5 and TRBJ2-7; D possibly corresponds to TRBD1 (5 bases). V was pared by 11 bases and J by 0 bases, with 14 bases between. CDR3 length: 13 amino acids. Germline V gives CDR1 MNHEY, CDR2 SVGAGI. CDR3 in DNA: TGTGCCGGCACCCGGACACGCTCCTACGAGCAGTACTTC. As protein: CAGTRTRSYEQYF.